What follows are 9 T cell receptor beta chains derived from one specimen sequenced in a study of T cell responses to AZD1222 COVID-19 vaccine. The repertoire was sequenced with immunoSEQ multiplex PCR; TCRdb's copy has only in-frame clones and lacks some. The sample lists 110,000 or so clones; approximately 89% were seen once. This material consisted of peripheral blood, taken 28 days after the second AZD1222 dose. The receptors were sampled from an adult who received the AZD1222 COVID-19 vaccine.

V and J are TRBV3-1 (or the pseudogene TRBV3-2) and TRBJ1-1; D is perhaps TRBD1 (5 bases). The CDR3 length is 12 residues. Germline CDR1 and CDR2: LGHDT and YNNKEL (reference sequence). The V end was cut by 7 bases, the J end by 10 bases, with 16 bases between. The DNA of the CDR3 is TGTGCCAGCAACTCCCCTGGGGGGGTAGCTTTCTTT. Translating gives CASNSPGGVAFF.

The rearrangement links TRBV5-1 to TRBJ2-7; TRBD2 agrees at 8 bases. Germline V gene sequence: CDR1 SGHRS, CDR2 YFSETQ. The CDR3 covers 16 residues. The ends lost 0 bases at V and 0 bases at J; junction bases unmatched: 5. DNA of the CDR3: TGCGCCAGCAGCTTGGACAGCGGGGGAATCTCCTACGAGCAGTACTTC. Translating gives CASSLDSGGISYEQYF.

The chain links TRBV4-1 to TRBJ2-1; 7 nucleotides agree with TRBD2. The CDR3 runs to 17 residues. CDR1 is MGHRA and CDR2 is YSYEKL in the germline V gene. V was pared by 6 bases and J by 3 bases, with 14 bases of the junction left unmatched. The CDR3 DNA is TGCGCCAGCAGTGATGGGGGTGGGGCGGGGGACTACAATGAGCAGTTCTTC. Its protein product is CASSDGGGAGDYNEQFF.

The V and J genes are TRBV7-2 and TRBJ1-2, with a possible D match to TRBD1 (6 bases). The CDR3 is 14 amino acids. Germline V gene data show CDR1 as SGHTA and CDR2 as FQGNSA. V was clipped by 1 base and J by 2 bases, with 8 bases between them. CDR3 sequence reads: CASSLGGQNYGYTF. CDR3 DNA: TGTGCCAGCAGCTTAGGCGGACAGAACTATGGCTACACCTTC.

In its sample, this clone was seen once. The chain couples TRBV14 to TRBJ2-1; D gene uncertain. CDR3 length: 11 residues. The germline V and J ends were trimmed by 4 bases and 7 bases, with 5 bases remaining between them. Per the germline V gene, CDR1 is SGHDN and CDR2 is FVKESK. CDR3 protein: CASSLKNEQFF. The DNA of the CDR3 is TGTGCCAGCAGCCTTAAGAATGAGCAGTTCTTC.

V is TRBV4-2 and J is TRBJ2-5; 13 bases are shared with TRBD2. V dropped 6 bases and J dropped 5; count of bases not matched to a gene: 15. The CDR3 sequence is 18 residues long. From germline, CDR1 is LGHNA and CDR2 YNFKEQ. The CDR3 bases are TGTGCCAGCAGGGGCCCCGGGACTAGCGGGGTTGCCTGGGAGACCCAGTACTTC. It yields the protein CASRGPGTSGVAWETQYF.

The genes are TRBV5-6 and TRBJ2-7; D may be TRBD1 (5 bases). Trimming stripped 5 bases from V and 7 bases from J, with 16 bases between. CDR1 and CDR2 from the germline V gene are SGHDT and YYEEEE. The CDR3 sequence is 13 residues long. CDR3 coding DNA: TGTGCCAGCAGTCCCGGCAGGGCGTTGGAGCAGTACTTC. This codes for CASSPGRALEQYF. Filled out from reference TRBV5-6 and TRBJ2-7, the complete variable domain reads DAGVTQSPTHLIKTRGQQVTLRCSPKSGHDTVSWYQQALGQGPQFIFQYYEEEERQRGNFPDRFSGHQFPNYSSELNVNALLLGDSALYLCASSPGRALEQYFGPGTRLTVT.

The V call is TRBV6-5, the J call TRBJ1-1, with D unclear. There are 13 residues in the CDR3. Germline lookup yields CDR1 MNHEY and CDR2 SVGAGI. Trimming took 2 bases from V and 4 from J, leaving 8 bases between them. The CDR3 DNA follows: TGTGCCAGCAGTTACAGGGAGAGCACTGAAGCTTTCTTT. This gives the protein CASSYRESTEAFF.

This clone showed up just a few times. CDR3 DNA sequence: TGCAGTGCTAGTGGGGGGGCTGCTCAGCCCCAGCATTTT. This translates into CSASGGAAQPQHF. J is TRBJ1-5 and V is TRBV20-1; TRBD1 is a possible D gene (6 bases). Trimming stripped 3 bases from V and 6 bases from J, with 12 bases between. The CDR3 is made up of 13 amino acids. Germline lookup yields CDR1 DFQATT and CDR2 SNEGSKA (reference sequence).